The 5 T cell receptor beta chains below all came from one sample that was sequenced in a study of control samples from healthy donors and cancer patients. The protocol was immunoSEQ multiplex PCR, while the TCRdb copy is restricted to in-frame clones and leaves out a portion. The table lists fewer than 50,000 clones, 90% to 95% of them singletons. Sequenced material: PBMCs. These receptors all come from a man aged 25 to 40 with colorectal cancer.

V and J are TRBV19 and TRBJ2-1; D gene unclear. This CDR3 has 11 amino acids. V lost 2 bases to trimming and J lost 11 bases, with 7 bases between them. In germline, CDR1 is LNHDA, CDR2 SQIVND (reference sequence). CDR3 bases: TGTGCCAGTAGTATATTGAGGAAGCAGTTCTTC. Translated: CASSILRKQFF.

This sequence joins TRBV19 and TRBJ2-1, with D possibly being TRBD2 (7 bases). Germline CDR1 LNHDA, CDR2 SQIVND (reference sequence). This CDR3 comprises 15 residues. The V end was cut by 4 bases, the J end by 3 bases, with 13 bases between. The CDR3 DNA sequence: TGTGCCAGTAGTAAGGGGGGGGACCTCTACAATGAGCAGTTCTTC. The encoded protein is CASSKGGDLYNEQFF.

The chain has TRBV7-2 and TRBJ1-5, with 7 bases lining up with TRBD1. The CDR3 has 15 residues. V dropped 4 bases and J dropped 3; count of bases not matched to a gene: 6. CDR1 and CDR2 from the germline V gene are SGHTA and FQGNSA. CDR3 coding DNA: TGTGCCAGCAGCTCAACCGACAGGGACAATCAGCCCCAGCATTTT. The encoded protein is CASSSTDRDNQPQHF.

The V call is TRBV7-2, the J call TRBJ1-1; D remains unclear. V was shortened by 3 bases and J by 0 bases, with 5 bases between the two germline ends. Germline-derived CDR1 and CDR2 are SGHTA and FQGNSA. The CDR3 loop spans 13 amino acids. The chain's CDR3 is CASSFRMNTEAFF. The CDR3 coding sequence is TGTGCCAGCAGCTTTCGGATGAACACTGAAGCTTTCTTT. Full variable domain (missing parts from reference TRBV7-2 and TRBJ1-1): GAGVSQSPSNKVTEKGKDVELRCDPISGHTALYWYRQSLGQGLEFLIYFQGNSAPDKSGLPSDRFSAERTGGSVSTLTIQRTQQEDSAVYLCASSFRMNTEAFFGQGTRLTVV.

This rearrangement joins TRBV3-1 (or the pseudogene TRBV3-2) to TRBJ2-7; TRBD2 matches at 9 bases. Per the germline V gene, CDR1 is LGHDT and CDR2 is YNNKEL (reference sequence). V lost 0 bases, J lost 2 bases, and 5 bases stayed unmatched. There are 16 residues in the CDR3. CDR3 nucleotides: TGTGCCAGCAGCCAAGATCGGCGGGGGGGCGCCTACGAGCAGTACGTC. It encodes CASSQDRRGGAYEQYV.